These 7 T cell receptor beta chains came from one sample sequenced in a study of blood T cell repertoires in COVID-19. Libraries were prepared by immunoSEQ multiplex PCR; TCRdb keeps only in-frame clonotypes and omits some of them. The profile covers over 60,000 clones, with about 87% appearing a single time and 1% taken by the ten largest. Source material: peripheral blood. The receptors were gathered from an older man with acute or convalescent COVID-19.

The J gene is TRBJ1-1, the V gene TRBV28; D is perhaps TRBD1 (6 bases). Per the germline V gene, CDR1 is MDHEN and CDR2 is SYDVKM. Trimming shortened V by 1 base and J by 4 bases, and 22 bases separated the two germline ends. The CDR3 loop spans 18 amino acids. The CDR3 DNA reads as TGTGCCAGCAGTTTATCGGGCTTATCCAGGGGAGGGCGCACTGAAGCTTTCTTT. This encodes CASSLSGLSRGGRTEAFF. Variable domain in full (rest from reference TRBV28 and TRBJ1-1): DVKVTQSSRYLVKRTGEKVFLECVQDMDHENMFWYRQDPGLGLRLIYFSYDVKMKEKGDIPEGYSVSREKKERFSLILESASTNQTSMYLCASSLSGLSRGGRTEAFFGQGTRLTVV.

The chain recombines TRBV2 with TRBJ2-7; a weak D match, TRBD1 (6 bases). Germline values: CDR1 SNHLY, CDR2 FYNNEI. V was shortened by 6 bases and J by 3 bases, with 27 bases between the two germline ends. The CDR3 is 18 residues long. CDR3 region: CASSLDSPYSNGRYEQYF. The DNA of the CDR3 is TGTGCCAGCAGCTTGGACAGCCCCTATTCTAATGGCCGCTACGAGCAGTACTTC.

This chain joins TRBV10-3 and TRBJ1-3; TRBD1 is a possible D gene (5 bases). The CDR3 spans 15 residues. Per germline, CDR1 ENHRY and CDR2 SYGVKD. V was cut by 0 bases and J by 4 bases, with 10 bases left in between. The CDR3 loop reads CAISESAGYGNTIYF. The CDR3 nucleotides read TGTGCCATCAGTGAGTCCGCAGGGTACGGAAACACCATATATTTT.

The chain has TRBV30 and TRBJ2-3; 9 nucleotides match TRBD1. This CDR3 region has 14 residues. Germline V gene sequence: CDR1 GTSNPN, CDR2 SVGIG (reference sequence). V lost 1 base, J lost 5 bases, and 4 bases stayed unmatched. In DNA form, the CDR3 reads TGTGCCTGGAGTGGGGGACAGGGAGGAGATACGCAGTATTTT. Amino acids: CAWSGGQGGDTQYF.

The rearrangement joins TRBV25-1 to TRBJ2-7; 10 nucleotides agree with TRBD1. With V trimmed by 4 bases and J by 4 bases, 7 bases remained unmatched. This CDR3 is 15 amino acids long. Germline V gene sequence: CDR1 MGHDK, CDR2 SYGVNS. The DNA of the CDR3 is TGTGCCAGCAGTGGACCCGGGACAGGGGCATACGAGCAGTACTTC. As protein: CASSGPGTGAYEQYF.

In its sample, this clone was seen a few times. This chain joins TRBV24-1 and TRBJ2-2; tentative D call: TRBD1 (5 bases). The V and J ends lost 2 bases and 6 bases respectively, with 9 bases between them. Per the germline V gene, CDR1 is KGHDR and CDR2 is SFDVKD. The CDR3 totals 14 residues. As DNA, the CDR3 is TGTGCCACCAGTGATTCAGGGTTGCCCGGGGAGCTGTTTTTT. This translates into CATSDSGLPGELFF.

The chain links TRBV6-1 to TRBJ2-5; 8 nucleotides align to TRBD1. From germline, CDR1 is MNHNS and CDR2 SASEGT. The V segment lost 7 bases and the J segment 6 bases; nucleotides outside the gene matches: 16. This CDR3 region has 16 residues. CDR3 loop: CASTEGWQGARKTQYF. The DNA of the CDR3 is TGTGCCAGCACTGAGGGGTGGCAGGGGGCGAGGAAGACCCAGTACTTC.